The 25 T cell receptor beta chains below all came from one sample that was sequenced in a study of shared clonotypes between healthy human individuals (dated by TCRdb to the early 2020s). Preparation of the library involved the immunoSEQ multiplex PCR assay. TCRdb obtained this table from immuneACCESS and retained in-frame rearrangements with V and J assigned. These tables miss some clones; where compared with another copy, unresolved V genes account for less than half of the shortfall, and the remainder is unexplained. Across this sample there are under 850,000 clones, with almost 95% seen only once. Approximately 25% of the sample belongs to the ten largest clones. For the CD8 naive samples, CD45RO-negative cells were positively selected for CCR7, yielding a CD45RA+CCR7+ population from which TemRA cells were excluded. Sequencing was performed on naive CD8+ T cells sorted from blood. In the paper's terms, the cell subset or site label means: CD45RA+CCR7+. Every receptor here comes from a man aged 25 to 40 in good health.

The chain joins TRBV29-1 to TRBJ2-1, with a weak D call TRBD1 (6 bases). This CDR3 contains 13 residues. Germline CDR1 is SQVTM and CDR2 is ANQGSEA. The CDR3 nucleotides read TGCAGGGTGCAGGGGTTGGGTTGGAATGAGCAGTTCTTC. Encoded protein: CRVQGLGWNEQFF.

V gene TRBV4-3 combines with J gene TRBJ2-5, with a weak D call TRBD2 (6 bases). The CDR3 extends over 16 amino acids. Trimming stripped 0 bases from V and 3 bases from J, with 14 bases between. Germline V gene lookup returns CDR1 LGHNA and CDR2 YSLEER. The CDR3 DNA sequence: TGCGCCAGCAGCCAAGAAAGGGCGGGGCGGGAAGAGACCCAGTACTTC. Translation: CASSQERAGREETQYF.

This chain connects TRBV10-1 to TRBJ1-3; no firm D call. Germline assignment: CDR1 WNHNN and CDR2 SYGVQD (reference sequence). The CDR3 has 13 amino acids. V lost 3 bases, J lost 4 bases, and 7 bases lay in between. CDR3 coding DNA: TGCGCCAGCAGTGACACGGAAGGAAACACCATATATTTT. Translation gives CASSDTEGNTIYF.

The genes are TRBV7-2 and TRBJ2-3; the match to TRBD2 covers 13 bases. The CDR3 covers 18 residues. Losses at the gene ends were 1 base for V and 1 base for J; bases not matched to a gene: 5. Germline CDR1 reads SGHTA; CDR2 reads FQGNSA. The CDR3 region is CASSLVLAGGPGTDTQYF. The CDR3 nucleotides are TGTGCCAGCAGCTTAGTACTAGCGGGAGGGCCGGGCACAGATACGCAGTATTTT.

This clone was observed a single time. The V and J genes are TRBV27 and TRBJ2-3, with D unresolved. CDR3 length equals 13 residues. From germline, CDR1 is MNHEY and CDR2 SMNVEV (reference sequence). The V gene lost 7 bases and the J gene lost 2 bases, with 10 bases spanning the gap. In DNA, the CDR3 is TGTGCCAGCACCGATATACACACAGATACGCAGTATTTT. Residues: CASTDIHTDTQYF.

V usage is TRBV6-5 and J usage is TRBJ2-1; the match to TRBD2 covers 10 bases. Germline loops: CDR1 MNHEY, CDR2 SVGAGI. The ends lost 2 bases at V and 6 bases at J; junction bases unmatched: 7. The CDR3 contains 16 residues. The CDR3 reads CASSYGLAGGLNEQFF. CDR3 DNA: TGTGCCAGCAGTTACGGATTAGCGGGAGGTCTCAATGAGCAGTTCTTC.

In nucleotides, the CDR3 is TGTGCCAGCGATTCGAATACGGGACAGGTAGGGGCCGAGCAGTACTTC. Amino acids: CASDSNTGQVGAEQYF. This chain joins TRBV28 and TRBJ2-7; 8 bases agree with TRBD1. The germline gives CDR1 MDHEN, CDR2 SYDVKM. This CDR3 comprises 16 residues. After removal of 8 bases from V and 6 bases from J, the junction contained 18 bases not matched to a gene.

The chain links TRBV10-3 to TRBJ2-7; 7 nucleotides agree with TRBD1. Germline V gene sequence: CDR1 ENHRY, CDR2 SYGVKD. V was clipped by 9 bases and J by 1 base; unmatched bases: 6. The CDR3 sequence is 13 residues long. The CDR3 DNA reads as TGTGCCATGGCCCCGGGACAGTCCTACGAGCAGTACTTC. Residues: CAMAPGQSYEQYF.

The chain is built from TRBV28 and TRBJ2-5; 8 bases map to TRBD1. The V and J ends lost 0 bases and 2 bases, in that order; junction bases with no gene match: 5. Germline CDR1 reads MDHEN; CDR2 reads SYDVKM. The CDR3 is made up of 16 amino acids. CDR3 bases: TGTGCCAGCAGTTTATGGGGTGGGGACAGGCAAGAGACCCAGTACTTC. Translation gives CASSLWGGDRQETQYF.

This chain connects TRBV7-2 to TRBJ2-6; 7 nucleotides match TRBD2. Trimming at V came to 2 bases and at J to 0 bases, leaving 10 bases not matched to a gene. The CDR3 has 19 amino acids. CDR1 SGHTA and CDR2 FQGNSA come from the germline V gene. The CDR3 DNA reads TGTGCCAGCAGCTTATTGGCGGGAGATTCGGTCTCTGGGGCCAACGTCCTGACTTTC. Translating gives CASSLLAGDSVSGANVLTF.

This clone was found a few times. CDR3 protein: CASRDKLNYGYTF. The CDR3 nucleotides are TGTGCCAGCAGGGACAAACTGAACTATGGCTACACCTTC. This chain connects TRBV27 to TRBJ1-2; perhaps TRBD1 as D (5 bases). Germline loops: CDR1 MNHEY, CDR2 SMNVEV (reference sequence). CDR3 length: 13 amino acids. V shed 6 bases and J shed 2 bases, with 10 bases lying between them.

The chain joins TRBV9 to TRBJ2-5; D unresolved. Germline V gives CDR1 SGDLS, CDR2 YYNGEE. The CDR3 is made up of 10 amino acids. Trimming left V 5 bases short and J 5 bases short, with 4 bases between. The CDR3 region has the DNA TGTGCCAGCAGTTGGGAGACCCAGTACTTC. This codes for CASSWETQYF. Full variable domain (remainder filled in from reference TRBV9 and TRBJ2-5): DSGVTQTPKHLITATGQRVTLRCSPRSGDLSVYWYQQSLDQGLQFLIQYYNGEERAKGNILERFSAQQFPDLHSELNLSSLELGDSALYFCASSWETQYFGPGTRLLVL.

The chain combines TRBV11-2 with TRBJ2-3, with D possibly being TRBD1 (5 bases). V was clipped by 5 bases and J by 0 bases, with 12 bases between them. In germline, CDR1 is SGHAT, CDR2 FQNNGV. This CDR3 comprises 15 residues. The CDR3 is CASSLRVFSTDTQYF. The CDR3 nucleotides are TGTGCCAGCAGCCTCAGGGTTTTCAGCACAGATACGCAGTATTTT.

This chain connects TRBV29-1 to TRBJ2-1; tentative D call: TRBD1 (5 bases). Trimming removed 1 base from V and 7 bases from J, with 14 bases in between. The CDR3 runs to 14 residues. CDR1 SQVTM and CDR2 ANQGSEA come from the germline V gene. Here the CDR3 reads CSVEGGLDKNEQFF. DNA for the CDR3: TGCAGCGTTGAAGGAGGCCTGGACAAGAATGAGCAGTTCTTC.

The chain combines TRBV9 with TRBJ2-1; the match to TRBD2 covers 7 bases. The CDR3 covers 14 residues. With 0 bases clipped from V and 8 bases from J, the junction kept 5 bases outside the gene matches. Germline loops: CDR1 SGDLS, CDR2 YYNGEE. CDR3 in amino acids: CASSVVPGRDEQFF. The CDR3 coding sequence is TGTGCCAGCAGCGTAGTTCCAGGGAGGGATGAGCAGTTCTTC. Supplemented by reference TRBV9 and TRBJ2-1, the full variable domain reads DSGVTQTPKHLITATGQRVTLRCSPRSGDLSVYWYQQSLDQGLQFLIQYYNGEERAKGNILERFSAQQFPDLHSELNLSSLELGDSALYFCASSVVPGRDEQFFGPGTRLTVL.

The chain recombines TRBV28 with TRBJ2-7, with 8 bases aligning to TRBD2. Germline CDR1 is MDHEN and CDR2 is SYDVKM. The CDR3 runs to 13 residues. The V gene end was trimmed by 4 bases and the J gene end by 2 bases; junction bases not matched to a gene: 1. This chain's CDR3 is CASSSAGAYEQYF. CDR3 bases: TGTGCCAGCAGTTCAGCGGGAGCCTACGAGCAGTACTTC.

Notes on this clone: With only one base between it and a far larger clone, this is likely a read error. The V call is TRBV5-6, the J call TRBJ1-2, with D perhaps TRBD1 (5 bases). From germline, CDR1 is SGHDT and CDR2 YYEEEE. This CDR3 is built from 16 residues. V was shortened by 0 bases and J by 3 bases, with 15 bases between the two germline ends. The CDR3 loop reads CASSLDGRKGHYGYTF. The CDR3 coding sequence is TGTGCCAGCAGCTTGGACGGACGGAAGGGACACTATGGCTACACCTTC.

The genes are TRBV5-1 and TRBJ2-3; D may be TRBD1 (6 bases). The CDR3 runs 18 residues. Germline CDR1 reads SGHRS; CDR2 reads YFSETQ. V lost 1 base, J lost 0 bases, and 18 bases lay in between. The CDR3 nucleotides are TGCGCCAGCAGCTTGATAGGGGGACAAAGAATTAGCACAGATACGCAGTATTTT. Its protein product is CASSLIGGQRISTDTQYF.

The V call is TRBV5-5, the J call TRBJ2-7; D is undetermined. Trimming took off 1 base at V and 3 bases at J, with 11 bases between the two ends. The CDR3 spans 14 residues. Looked up from germline, CDR1 is SGHKS and CDR2 is YYEKEE (reference sequence). CDR3 residues: CASSLIGRDYEQYF. The DNA of the CDR3 is TGTGCCAGCAGCTTGATCGGTAGGGACTACGAGCAGTACTTC.

The J gene is TRBJ2-1, the V gene TRBV5-5; D is ambiguous. This CDR3 comprises 13 residues. V gave up 4 bases and J gave up 4 bases, with 9 bases separating them. Germline CDR1 reads SGHKS; CDR2 reads YYEKEE (reference sequence). This CDR3 reads CASSPGFYNEQFF. The CDR3 DNA is TGTGCCAGCAGCCCCGGGTTTTACAATGAGCAGTTCTTC.

The chain uses TRBV11-2 and TRBJ2-3; 10 nucleotides agree with TRBD2. CDR3 length equals 16 residues. Germline V lookup: CDR1 SGHAT, CDR2 FQNNGV. The trim removed 4 bases at V and 2 bases at J, leaving 6 bases unmatched. The CDR3 DNA is TGTGCCAGCAGCTCCCTAGCGGGAGCGCACACAGATACGCAGTATTTT. This translates into CASSSLAGAHTDTQYF.

This clone has just one count. V gene TRBV7-9 combines with J gene TRBJ2-7; 7 positions match TRBD1. The CDR3 contains 15 residues. Losses at the gene ends were 2 bases for V and 2 bases for J; bases not matched to a gene: 6. Per germline, CDR1 SEHNR and CDR2 FQNEAQ (reference sequence). In DNA, the CDR3 is TGTGCCAGCAGCTTATGGCGGACAGGCACCTACGAGCAGTACTTC. Its translation: CASSLWRTGTYEQYF.

The chain employs TRBV6-6 and TRBJ2-1; D call uncertain. Germline CDR1 is MNHNY and CDR2 is SVGAGI (reference sequence). V lost 2 bases to trimming and J lost 0 bases, with 11 bases between them. The length of the CDR3 is 16 residues. The CDR3 nucleotides read TGTGCCAGCAGTTACGAGCCCAGCAGCTCCTACAATGAGCAGTTCTTC. Translation: CASSYEPSSSYNEQFF.

The chain carries TRBV27 and TRBJ2-3; TRBD2 aligns across 8 bases. The CDR3 runs to 15 residues. CDR1 and CDR2 from the germline V gene are MNHEY and SMNVEV (reference sequence). Trimming at V came to 6 bases and at J to 7 bases, leaving 12 bases not matched to a gene. CDR3 in DNA: TGTGCCAGCAGCCGAGGGACTAGTCTATCGAATACGCAGTATTTT. Amino acid sequence: CASSRGTSLSNTQYF.

The rearrangement links TRBV9 to TRBJ2-7; unclear D gene. V lost 0 bases and J 2 bases, leaving 6 bases between the germline ends. Germline assignment: CDR1 SGDLS and CDR2 YYNGEE. The CDR3 is made up of 13 amino acids. For the CDR3, the DNA is TGTGCCAGCAGCGTAGACACTCCCTACGAGCAGTACTTC. It is translated as CASSVDTPYEQYF.